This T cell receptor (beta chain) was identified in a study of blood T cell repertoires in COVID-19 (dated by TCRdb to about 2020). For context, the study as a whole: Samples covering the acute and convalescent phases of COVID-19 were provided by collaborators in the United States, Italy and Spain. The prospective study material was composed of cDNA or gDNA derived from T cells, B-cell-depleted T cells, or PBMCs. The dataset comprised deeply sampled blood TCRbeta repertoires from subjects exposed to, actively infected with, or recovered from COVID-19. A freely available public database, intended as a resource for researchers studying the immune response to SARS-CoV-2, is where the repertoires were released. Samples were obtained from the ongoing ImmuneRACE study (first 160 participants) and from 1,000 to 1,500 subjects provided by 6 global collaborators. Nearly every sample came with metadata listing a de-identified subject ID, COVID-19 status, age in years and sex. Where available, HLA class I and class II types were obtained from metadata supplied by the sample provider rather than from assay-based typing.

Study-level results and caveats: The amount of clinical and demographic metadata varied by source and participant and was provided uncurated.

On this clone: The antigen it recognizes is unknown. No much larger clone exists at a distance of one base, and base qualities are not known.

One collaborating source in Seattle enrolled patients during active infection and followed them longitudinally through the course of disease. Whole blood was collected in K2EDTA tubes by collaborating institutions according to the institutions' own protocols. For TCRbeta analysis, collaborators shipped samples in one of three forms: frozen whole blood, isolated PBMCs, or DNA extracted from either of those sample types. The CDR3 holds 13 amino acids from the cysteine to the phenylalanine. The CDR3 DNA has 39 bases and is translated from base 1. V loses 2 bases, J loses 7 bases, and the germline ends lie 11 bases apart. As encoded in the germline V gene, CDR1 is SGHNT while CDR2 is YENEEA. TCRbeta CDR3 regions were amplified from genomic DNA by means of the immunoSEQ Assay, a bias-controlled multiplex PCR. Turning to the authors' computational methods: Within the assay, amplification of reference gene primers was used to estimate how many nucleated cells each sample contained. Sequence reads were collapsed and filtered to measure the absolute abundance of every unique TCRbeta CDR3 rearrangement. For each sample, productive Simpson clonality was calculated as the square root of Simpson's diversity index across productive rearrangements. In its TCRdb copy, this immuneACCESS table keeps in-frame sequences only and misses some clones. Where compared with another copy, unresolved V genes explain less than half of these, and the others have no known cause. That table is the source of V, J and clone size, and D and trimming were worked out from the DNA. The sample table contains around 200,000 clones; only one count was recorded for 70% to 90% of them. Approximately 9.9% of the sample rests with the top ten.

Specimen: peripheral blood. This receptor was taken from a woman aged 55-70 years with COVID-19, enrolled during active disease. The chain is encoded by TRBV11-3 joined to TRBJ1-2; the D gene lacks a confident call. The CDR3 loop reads CASSLPFGGGYTF. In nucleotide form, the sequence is TGTGCCAGCAGCTTACCGTTTGGAGGTGGCTACACCTTC.